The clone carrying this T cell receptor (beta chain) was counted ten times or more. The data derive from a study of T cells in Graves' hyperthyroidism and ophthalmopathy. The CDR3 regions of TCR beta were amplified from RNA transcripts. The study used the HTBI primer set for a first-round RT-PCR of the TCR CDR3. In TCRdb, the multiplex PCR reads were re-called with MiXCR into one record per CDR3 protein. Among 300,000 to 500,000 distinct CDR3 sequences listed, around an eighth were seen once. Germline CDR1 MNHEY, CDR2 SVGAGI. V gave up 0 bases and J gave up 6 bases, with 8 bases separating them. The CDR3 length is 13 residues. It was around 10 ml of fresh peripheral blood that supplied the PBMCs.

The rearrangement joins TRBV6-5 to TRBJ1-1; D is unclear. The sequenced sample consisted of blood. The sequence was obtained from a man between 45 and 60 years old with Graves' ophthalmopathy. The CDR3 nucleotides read TGTGCCAGCAGTTACTCGGATTGGGCTGAAGCTTTCTTT. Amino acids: CASSYSDWAEAFF.